This T cell receptor beta chain was identified in a study of T cell responses to AZD1222 COVID-19 vaccine. General study findings and limits: Clonal diversity was possibly underestimated, and the donors were mostly white British, with more females.

V lost 3 bases and J 5 bases, leaving 14 bases between the germline ends. From germline, CDR1 is KGHSH and CDR2 LQKENI. The CDR3 runs 14 residues. In the case of this clone: Antigen: not known.

Using immunoSEQ multiplex PCR, the repertoire was profiled, and TCRdb retains in-frame clones only, with some absent. The data contain around 120,000 clones, about 91% of them seen just once; the ten biggest clones take up 4.5% to 6%. This sequence was found in an adult in good health. The J gene is TRBJ2-7, the V gene TRBV18, with D possibly matching TRBD1 (5 bases). This specimen consisted of peripheral blood, obtained on day 0 of AZD1222 vaccination. The CDR3 region is CASSPSGPPNEQYF. CDR3 DNA sequence: TGTGCCAGCTCACCCTCAGGGCCCCCCAACGAGCAGTACTTC.